This T cell receptor beta chain was profiled in a study of T cell repertoires in cytomegalovirus infection. Findings and caveats of the study: Cumulative public TCR beta family frequency identified carriers of CMV plus the relevant HLA. In two of eight donors, the top clonotype was HLA-C-restricted CMV-specific.

As regards this clonotype: Its specificity is unknown.

Germline loops: CDR1 MGHRA, CDR2 YSYEKL. The CDR3 is made up of 14 amino acids. Trimming took 6 bases from V and 0 from J, leaving 11 bases between them. TCRdb re-called the reads with MiXCR, one entry per CDR3 protein. The sample includes approximately 910,000 distinct CDR3 sequences, approximately 32% of them seen just once. The J gene is TRBJ1-1, the V gene TRBV4-1; D might be TRBD1 (6 bases). The origin of this receptor is a human donor in good health (CMV status not recorded). Some clones in this sample may be carry-over from other donors' samples. The sample consisted of cultured CD8+ T cells from PBMCs, taken from culture after CMV antigen stimulation. CDR3 in DNA: TGCGCCAGCAGGAGGGACATCTTGAACACTGAAGCTTTCTTT. Its translation is CASRRDILNTEAFF.